This record concerns one TCR beta chain sequence. Its antigen specificity is not known. No base-level quality is on record; no much larger clone is a single base apart. The library was built by means of 5' RACE. The run used an Illumina HiSeq 2500. A second PCR of about 7 to 12 cycles was run with a J-beta primer mix and a sample-barcoded 5' primer. A unique molecular identifier was introduced onto each TCR beta cDNA molecule by a template-switch 5' adaptor carrying 12 random nucleotides. At least 2.5 million CDR3-containing paired-end reads were obtained from each sample. First-strand cDNA synthesis was performed from all RNA using the Mint cDNA synthesis kit, with priming by a TRBC-specific oligonucleotide. After uracil-DNA glycosylase treatment, a first 18-cycle PCR used universal primers M1SS and BC2_uni_R on all cDNA. On the study's bioinformatics: Each sample was normalized by randomly selecting 1 million high-quality reads, each carrying a distinct molecular identifier. Instead of being binned into consensus sequences, reads that shared molecular identifiers were thrown out. MiTCR, set to a Q25 quality threshold and the strictest error-elimination algorithm, was used for CDR3 identification, clonotype clustering and error correction. A nonparametric unseen species model using Euler transformation provided a lower-bound estimate of total TCR beta diversity. TCRdb redid the processing of the public reads, applying fastp at Q25 and MiXCR, and retained in-frame beta chains. Every entry covers one CDR3 protein and lists the most common genes and DNA from its rows. TCRdb's processing, not the study's, gives the V and J calls here. Present in this sample are 660,000 or so distinct CDR3 sequences, roughly 50% of which were seen just once. Over 30% of the sample is taken by the ten largest.

This record comes from a study of blood T cells in healthy people across ages (dated by TCRdb to between 2014 and 2016). Some background on the complete study: In model experiments, roughly one uniquely barcoded TCR beta cDNA molecule per two T cells was captured by template switching. The study measured age-related changes in TCR beta repertoire diversity using deep sequencing normalized with unique cDNA molecular identifiers. Four age groups were formed from the donors: young (average approximately 15 years), middle-aged (approximately 40), aged (about 62) and long-lived (approximately 78). Donors of different ages were randomly distributed across sequencing lanes to avoid experimental bias. The study analyzed two additional independent replicas of 1 million unique cDNA reads from the same blood draw for two donors, one aged 18 to 30 and one aged 80 or older.

In the germline V gene (reference sequence), CDR1 corresponds to DFQATT and CDR2 to SNEGSKA. The germline V and J ends show losses of 3 bases and 0 bases respectively, and no gene match explains 14 bases of the junction. The CDR3 runs 18 amino acids, cysteine and phenylalanine included. Only CDR3 DNA is held: 54 bases, read in frame from base 1. General study outcomes and caveats: Estimates of total diversity based on one million sequenced T cells were regarded as lower bounds and as underestimates. There was a strong correlation between observed TCR beta diversity and the percentage of naive T cells measured by flow cytometry. Observed TCR beta diversity per million T cells fell roughly linearly with age, and a significant reduction was already apparent by age around 44. Donor CMV infection status was unknown, potentially confounding age-related changes in expanded clonotypes. Because profiling used bulk unsorted PBMCs, naive and antigen-experienced compartments could not be compared conclusively. Compared with the aged group, more naive CD4+ T cells, fewer expanded clones and increased TCR diversity were shown by the long-lived group, suggesting age selection.

The donors were roughly 40 Caucasian individuals from Russia, aged roughly 6 to 100 years, who were systemically healthy. Roughly 10 milliliters of peripheral blood were collected from each donor into EDTA-treated Vacutainer tubes. PBMCs were isolated by Ficoll-Paque density-gradient centrifugation, with at least 7 million obtained per sample. Trizol reagent was used to extract total RNA from PBMCs, with at least 6 micrograms per sample. For every donor, flow cytometry on a PBMC aliquot measured the percentage of naive CD45RAhigh/CD27high T cells. This chain is built from TRBV20-1 and TRBJ2-1, with 7 central nucleotides matching TRBD1. The specimen sequenced was blood. The receptor was isolated from a man in his fifties or sixties in good health. The sequenced DNA: TGCAGTGCTAGGGCTGGCACAGGGGTCAGAAGCTCCTACAATGAGCAGTTCTTC. Translated, it gives CSARAGTGVRSSYNEQFF.